This TCR beta chain was sequenced in a study of T cell responses to AZD1222 COVID-19 vaccine. Profiled with immunoSEQ multiplex PCR; TCRdb holds only in-frame clones, not every one. The repertoire holds 70,000 to 95,000 clones, with more than 70% as singletons. There are 15 residues in the CDR3. V lost 4 bases, J lost 9 bases, and 11 bases stayed unmatched. The V gene's germline CDR1 is SEHNR and CDR2 FQNEAQ (reference sequence). This clonotype was sampled from an adult who received the AZD1222 COVID-19 vaccine. The sequences come from peripheral blood, collected 28 days after the second AZD1222 dose. V usage is TRBV7-9 and J usage is TRBJ2-1; 8 nucleotides match TRBD1. CDR3 in amino acids: CASSSGTGGFSEQFF. The CDR3 nucleotides are TGTGCCAGCAGCTCCGGGACAGGAGGGTTTAGTGAGCAGTTCTTC.